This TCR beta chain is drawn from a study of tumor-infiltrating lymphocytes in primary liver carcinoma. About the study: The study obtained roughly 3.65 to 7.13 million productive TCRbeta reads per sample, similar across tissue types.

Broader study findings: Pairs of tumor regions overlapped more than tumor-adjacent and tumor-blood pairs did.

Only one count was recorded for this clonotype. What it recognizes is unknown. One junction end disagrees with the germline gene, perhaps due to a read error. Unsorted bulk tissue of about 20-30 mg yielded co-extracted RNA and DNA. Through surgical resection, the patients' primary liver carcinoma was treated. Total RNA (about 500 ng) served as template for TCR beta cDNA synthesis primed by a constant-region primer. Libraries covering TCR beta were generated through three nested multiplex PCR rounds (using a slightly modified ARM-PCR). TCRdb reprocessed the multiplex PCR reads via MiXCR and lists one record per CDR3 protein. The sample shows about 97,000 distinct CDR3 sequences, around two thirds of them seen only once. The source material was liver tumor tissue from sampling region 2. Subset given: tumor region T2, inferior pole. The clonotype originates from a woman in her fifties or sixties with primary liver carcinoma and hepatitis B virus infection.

CDR3 coding DNA: TGCGCCAGCAGCTTCCCCTCCGGGACTAGCGGGACCGGAGTGGAGACCCACTACTTC. Its translation is CASSFPSGTSGTGVETHYF. The chain carries TRBV5-1 and TRBJ2-5; 13 bases agree with TRBD2. This CDR3 is built from 19 residues. In germline, CDR1 is SGHRS, CDR2 YFSETQ.